The 2 T cell receptor beta chains reported below all come from one sample, sequenced in a study of CD8 T cells in Susac syndrome (dated by TCRdb to about 2019). Library creation used the immunoSEQ multiplex PCR assay. RNA was extracted using the RNeasy kit, and about 0.45 to 1 microgram was reverse transcribed with random hexamers. The public reads were reprocessed in TCRdb via fastp at Q25 and MiXCR, keeping in-frame beta chains. Rows are combined by CDR3 protein, so each entry shows the most common genes and DNA. The sample table records 300,000 or so distinct CDR3 sequences; under 95% of these occur just once. 0.065% of the sample comes from the top ten. The sequencing input was CD4+ T cells from PBMCs. All receptors come from a human donor with multiple sclerosis.

The chain combines TRBV5-6 with TRBJ2-1; weak D call: TRBD1 (6 bases). This CDR3 spans 15 amino acids. V was trimmed by 4 bases and J by 7 bases, leaving 18 bases between them. Germline V gene sequence: CDR1 SGHDT, CDR2 YYEEEE. Here the CDR3 DNA reads TGTGCCAGCAGCCCGCAGGGGTTCGCTAGGAATGAGCAGTTCTTC. Translating it yields CASSPQGFARNEQFF.

The chain uses TRBV7-9 and TRBJ2-6; TRBD1 might be the D (6 bases). The CDR3 covers 16 residues. Trimming stripped 7 bases from V and 0 bases from J, with 13 bases between. Germline-derived CDR1 and CDR2 are SEHNR and FQNEAQ (reference sequence). The CDR3 spells CASTLTQGSGANVLTF. CDR3 bases: TGTGCCAGCACCCTTACACAGGGCTCTGGGGCCAACGTCCTGACTTTC.